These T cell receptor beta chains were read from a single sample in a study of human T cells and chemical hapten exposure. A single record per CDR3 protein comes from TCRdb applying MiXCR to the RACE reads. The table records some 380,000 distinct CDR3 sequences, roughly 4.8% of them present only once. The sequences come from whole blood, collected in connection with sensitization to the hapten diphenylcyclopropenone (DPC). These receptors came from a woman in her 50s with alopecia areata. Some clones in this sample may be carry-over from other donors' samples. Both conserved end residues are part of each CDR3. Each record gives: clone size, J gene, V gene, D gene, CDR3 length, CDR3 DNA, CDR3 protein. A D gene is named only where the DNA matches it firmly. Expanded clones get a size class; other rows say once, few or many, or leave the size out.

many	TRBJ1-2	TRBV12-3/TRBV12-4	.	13	TGTGCCAGCAGCGCGGGGGATCTATCGGGCTACACCTTC	CASSAGDLSGYTF
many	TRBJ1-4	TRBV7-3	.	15	TGTGCCAGCAGCTCAACAGGGAACGCAAATGAAAAACTGTTTTTT	CASSSTGNANEKLFF
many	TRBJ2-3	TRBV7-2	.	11	TGTGCCAGCTCACCCGCAGATACGCAGTATTTT	CASSPADTQYF
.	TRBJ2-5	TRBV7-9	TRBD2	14	TGTGCCAGCAGCAGACTAGCGGTGCAAGAGACCCAGTACTTC	CASSRLAVQETQYF
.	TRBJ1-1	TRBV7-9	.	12	TGTGCCAGCAGCGTTGCGAACACTGAAGCTTTCTTT	CASSVANTEAFF
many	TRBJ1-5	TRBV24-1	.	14	TGTGCCACCAGTGATTCCCGGCATGATCAGCCCCAGCATTTT	CATSDSRHDQPQHF
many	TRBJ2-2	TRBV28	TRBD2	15	TGTGCCAGCCACCCACTAGCGGGAGAACTCGGGGAGCTGTTTTTT	CASHPLAGELGELFF
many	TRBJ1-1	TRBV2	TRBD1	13	TGTGCCAGCAAACAGGGGGTGAACACTGAAGCTTTCTTT	CASKQGVNTEAFF
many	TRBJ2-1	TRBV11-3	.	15	TGTGCCAGCAGCTTAGGGGCCAGGGTGATCAATGAGCAGTTCTTC	CASSLGARVINEQFF
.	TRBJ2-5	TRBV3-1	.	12	TGTGCCAGCAGCCAAGAAGGAAAGACCCAGTACTTC	CASSQEGKTQYF
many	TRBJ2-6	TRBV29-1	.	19	TGCAGGGCCACATTTAAGCTCGCGAGGCTGTGCTCTGGGGCCAACGTCCTGACTTTC	CRATFKLARLCSGANVLTF
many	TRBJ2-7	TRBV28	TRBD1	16	TGTGCCAGCACCAGAGGGGGCGGTGACTCCTCCTACGAGCAGTACTTC	CASTRGGGDSSYEQYF
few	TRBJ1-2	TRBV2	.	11	TGTGCCAGCAGTGATACTTATGGCTACACCTTC	CASSDTYGYTF
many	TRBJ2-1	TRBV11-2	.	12	TGTGCCAGCAGCTTATATTCCAATGAGCAGTTCTTC	CASSLYSNEQFF
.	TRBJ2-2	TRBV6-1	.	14	TGTGCCAGCAGGGAGACACCCTACACCGGGGAGCTGTTTTTT	CASRETPYTGELFF
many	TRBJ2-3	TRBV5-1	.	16	TGCGCCAGCAGCTTTACGGGGGCTGCTAGCACAGATACGCAGTATTTT	CASSFTGAASTDTQYF
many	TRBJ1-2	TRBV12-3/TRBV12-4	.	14	TGTGCCAGCAGTGGGATTGCCAGGGTAGGAGGCTACACCTTC	CASSGIARVGGYTF
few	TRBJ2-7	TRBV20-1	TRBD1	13	TGCAGTGCCCCGTCCGGGACAGTGTACGAGCAGTACTTC	CSAPSGTVYEQYF